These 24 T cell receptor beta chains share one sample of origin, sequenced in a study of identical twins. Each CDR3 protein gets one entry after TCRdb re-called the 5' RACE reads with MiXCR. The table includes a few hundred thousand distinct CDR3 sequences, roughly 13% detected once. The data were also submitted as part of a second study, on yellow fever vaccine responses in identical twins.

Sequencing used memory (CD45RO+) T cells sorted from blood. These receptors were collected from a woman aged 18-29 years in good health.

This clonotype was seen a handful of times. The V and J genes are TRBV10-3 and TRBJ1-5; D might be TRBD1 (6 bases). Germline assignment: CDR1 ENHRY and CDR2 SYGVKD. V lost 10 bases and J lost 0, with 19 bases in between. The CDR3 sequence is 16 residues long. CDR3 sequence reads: CATTQGKGNSNQPQHF. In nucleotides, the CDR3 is TGTGCCACAACCCAGGGGAAGGGGAATAGCAATCAGCCCCAGCATTTT.

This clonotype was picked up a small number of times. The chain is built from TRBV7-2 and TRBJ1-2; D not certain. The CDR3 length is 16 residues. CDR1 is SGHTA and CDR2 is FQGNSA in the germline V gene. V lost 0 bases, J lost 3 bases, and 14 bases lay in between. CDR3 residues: CASSLALSVTDYGYTF. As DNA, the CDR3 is TGTGCCAGCAGCTTAGCGCTATCGGTAACGGACTATGGCTACACCTTC.

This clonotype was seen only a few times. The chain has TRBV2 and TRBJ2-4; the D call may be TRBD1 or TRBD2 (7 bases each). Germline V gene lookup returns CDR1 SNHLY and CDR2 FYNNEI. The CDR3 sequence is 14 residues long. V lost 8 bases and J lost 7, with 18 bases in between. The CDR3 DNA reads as TGTGCCAGCCATGGGGACCAGGGGGGGAACATTCAGTACTTC. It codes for CASHGDQGGNIQYF.

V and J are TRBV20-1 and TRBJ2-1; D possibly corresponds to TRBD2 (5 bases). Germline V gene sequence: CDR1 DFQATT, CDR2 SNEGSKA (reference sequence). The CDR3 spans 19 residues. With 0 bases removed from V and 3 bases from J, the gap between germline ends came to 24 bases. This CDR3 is CSARDPSNGETQDYNEQFF. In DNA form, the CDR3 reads TGCAGTGCTAGAGATCCTTCCAACGGGGAGACCCAAGACTACAATGAGCAGTTCTTC.

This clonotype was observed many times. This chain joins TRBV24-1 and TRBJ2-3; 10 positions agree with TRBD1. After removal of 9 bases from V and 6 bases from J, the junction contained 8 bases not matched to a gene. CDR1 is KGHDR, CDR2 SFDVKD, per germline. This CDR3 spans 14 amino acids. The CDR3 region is CATPGTGETDTQYF. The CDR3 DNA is TGTGCCACCCCTGGGACAGGGGAGACGGATACGCAGTATTTT.

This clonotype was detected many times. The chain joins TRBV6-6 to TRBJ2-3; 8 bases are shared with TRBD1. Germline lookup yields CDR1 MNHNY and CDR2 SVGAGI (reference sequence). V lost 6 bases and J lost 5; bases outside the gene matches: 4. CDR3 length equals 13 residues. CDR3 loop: CASRQTGEDTQYF. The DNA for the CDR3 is TGTGCCAGCAGACAGACAGGGGAAGATACGCAGTATTTT.

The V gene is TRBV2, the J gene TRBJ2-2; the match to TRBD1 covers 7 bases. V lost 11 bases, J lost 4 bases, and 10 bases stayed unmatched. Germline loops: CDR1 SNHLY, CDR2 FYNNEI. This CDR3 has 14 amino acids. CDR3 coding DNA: TGTGCCGGAAAAACAGGGGCGACCACCGGGGAGCTGTTTTTT. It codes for CAGKTGATTGELFF.

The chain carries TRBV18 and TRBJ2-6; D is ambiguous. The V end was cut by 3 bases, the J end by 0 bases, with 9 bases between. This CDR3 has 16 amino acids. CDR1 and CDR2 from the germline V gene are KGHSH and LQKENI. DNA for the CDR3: TGTGCCAGCTCACCCTACCGACCCTCTGGGGCCAACGTCCTGACTTTC. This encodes CASSPYRPSGANVLTF.

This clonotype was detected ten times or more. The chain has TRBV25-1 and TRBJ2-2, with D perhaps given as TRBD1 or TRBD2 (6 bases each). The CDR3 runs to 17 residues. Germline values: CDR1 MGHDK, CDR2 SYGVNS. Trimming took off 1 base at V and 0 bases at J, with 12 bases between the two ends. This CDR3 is CASSEFVGGSNTGELFF. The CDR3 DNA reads TGTGCCAGCAGTGAATTCGTAGGGGGGTCGAACACCGGGGAGCTGTTTTTT.

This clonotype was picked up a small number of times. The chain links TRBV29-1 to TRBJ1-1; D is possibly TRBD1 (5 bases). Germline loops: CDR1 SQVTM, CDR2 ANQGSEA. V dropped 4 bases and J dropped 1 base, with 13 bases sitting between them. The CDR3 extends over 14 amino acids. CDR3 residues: CSVAGAGRNTEAFF. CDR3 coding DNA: TGCAGCGTTGCTGGGGCAGGGAGGAACACTGAAGCTTTCTTT. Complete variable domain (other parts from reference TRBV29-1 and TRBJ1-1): SAVISQKPSRDICQRGTSLTIQCQVDSQVTMMFWYRQQPGQSLTLIATANQGSEATYESGFVIDKFPISRPNLTFSTLTVSNMSPEDSSIYLCSVAGAGRNTEAFFGQGTRLTVV.

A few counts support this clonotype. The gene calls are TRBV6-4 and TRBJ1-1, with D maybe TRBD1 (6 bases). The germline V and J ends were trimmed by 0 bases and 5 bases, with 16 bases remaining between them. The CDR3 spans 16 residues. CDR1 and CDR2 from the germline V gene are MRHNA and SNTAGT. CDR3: CASSDSFSGVKTEAFF. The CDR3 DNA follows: TGTGCCAGCAGTGACTCGTTTTCAGGGGTCAAGACTGAAGCTTTCTTT.

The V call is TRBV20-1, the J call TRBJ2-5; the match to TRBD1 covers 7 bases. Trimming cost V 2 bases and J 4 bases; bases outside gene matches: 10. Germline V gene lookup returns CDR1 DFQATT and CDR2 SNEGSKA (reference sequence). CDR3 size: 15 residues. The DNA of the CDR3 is TGCAGTGCTAGAAATTCAAAGGGGGCAGGAGAGACCCAGTACTTC. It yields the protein CSARNSKGAGETQYF.

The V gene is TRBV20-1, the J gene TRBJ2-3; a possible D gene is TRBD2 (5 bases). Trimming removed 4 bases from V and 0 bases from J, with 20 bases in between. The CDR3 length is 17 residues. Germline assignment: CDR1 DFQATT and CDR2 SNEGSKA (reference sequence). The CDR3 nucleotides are TGCAGTGCTATTCGGGCGGGTCGCCAATTTAGCACAGATACGCAGTATTTT. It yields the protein CSAIRAGRQFSTDTQYF.

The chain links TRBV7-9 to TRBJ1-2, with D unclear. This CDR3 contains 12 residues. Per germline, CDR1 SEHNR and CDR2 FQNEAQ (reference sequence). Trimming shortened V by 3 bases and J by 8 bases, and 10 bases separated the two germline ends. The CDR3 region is CASSFRQDGYTF. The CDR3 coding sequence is TGTGCCAGCAGCTTTCGACAAGACGGCTACACCTTC.

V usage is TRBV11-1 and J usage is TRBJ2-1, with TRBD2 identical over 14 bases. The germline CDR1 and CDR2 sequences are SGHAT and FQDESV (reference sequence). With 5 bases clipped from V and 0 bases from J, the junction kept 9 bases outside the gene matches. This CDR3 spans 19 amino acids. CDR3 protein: CASSPGLAGGSSSYNEQFF. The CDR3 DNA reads TGTGCCAGCAGCCCCGGACTAGCGGGGGGCTCAAGCTCCTACAATGAGCAGTTCTTC.

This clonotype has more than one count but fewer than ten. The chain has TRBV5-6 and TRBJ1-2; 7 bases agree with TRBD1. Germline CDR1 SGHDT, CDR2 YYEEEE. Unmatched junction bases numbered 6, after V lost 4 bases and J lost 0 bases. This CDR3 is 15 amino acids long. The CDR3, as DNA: TGTGCCAGCAGCCGGGACAGAGGATCTAACTATGGCTACACCTTC. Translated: CASSRDRGSNYGYTF.

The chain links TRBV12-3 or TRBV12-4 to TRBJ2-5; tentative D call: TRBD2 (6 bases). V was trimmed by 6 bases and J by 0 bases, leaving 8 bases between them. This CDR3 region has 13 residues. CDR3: CASRGRNQETQYF. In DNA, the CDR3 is TGTGCCAGCAGGGGGAGGAACCAAGAGACCCAGTACTTC.

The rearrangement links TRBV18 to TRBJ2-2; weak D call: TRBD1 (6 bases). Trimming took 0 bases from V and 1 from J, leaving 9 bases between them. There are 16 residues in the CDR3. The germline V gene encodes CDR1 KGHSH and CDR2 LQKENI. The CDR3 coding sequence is TGTGCCAGCTCACCACCAACAGGGTTGAACACCGGGGAGCTGTTTTTT. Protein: CASSPPTGLNTGELFF. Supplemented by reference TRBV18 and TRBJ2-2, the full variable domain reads NAGVMQNPRHLVRRRGQEARLRCSPMKGHSHVYWYRQLPEEGLKFMVYLQKENIIDESGMPKERFSAEFPKEGPSILRIQQVVRGDSAAYFCASSPPTGLNTGELFFGEGSRLTVL.

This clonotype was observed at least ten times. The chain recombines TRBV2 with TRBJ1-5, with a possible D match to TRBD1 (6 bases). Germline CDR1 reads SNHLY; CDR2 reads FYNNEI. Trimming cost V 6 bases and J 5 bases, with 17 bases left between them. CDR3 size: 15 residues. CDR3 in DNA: TGTGCCAGCAGGCGGGGGGGCACGGGGTATCAGCCCCAGCATTTT. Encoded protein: CASRRGGTGYQPQHF. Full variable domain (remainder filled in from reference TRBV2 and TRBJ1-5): EPEVTQTPSHQVTQMGQEVILRCVPISNHLYFYWYRQILGQKVEFLVSFYNNEISEKSEIFDDQFSVERPDGSNFTLKIRSTKLEDSAMYFCASRRGGTGYQPQHFGDGTRLSIL.

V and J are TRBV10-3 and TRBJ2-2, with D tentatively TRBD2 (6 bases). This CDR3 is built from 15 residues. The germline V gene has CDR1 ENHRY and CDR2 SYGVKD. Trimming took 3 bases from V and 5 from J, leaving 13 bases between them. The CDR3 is CAISDGQGGTGELFF. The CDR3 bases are TGTGCCATCAGTGATGGGCAGGGAGGAACCGGGGAGCTGTTTTTT.

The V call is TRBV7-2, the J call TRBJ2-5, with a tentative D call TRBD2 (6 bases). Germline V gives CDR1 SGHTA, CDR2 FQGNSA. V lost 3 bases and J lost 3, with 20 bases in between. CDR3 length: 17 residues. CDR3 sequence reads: CASSFHLWGRPKETQYF. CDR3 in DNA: TGTGCCAGCAGCTTCCACCTATGGGGGAGGCCAAAAGAGACCCAGTACTTC.

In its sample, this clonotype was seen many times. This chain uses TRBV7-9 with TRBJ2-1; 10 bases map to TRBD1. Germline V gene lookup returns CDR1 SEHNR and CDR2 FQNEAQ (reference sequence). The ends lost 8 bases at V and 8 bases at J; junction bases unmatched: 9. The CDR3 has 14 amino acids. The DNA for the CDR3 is TGTGCCAGCCTAACCGGGACAGGGGAACATGAGCAGTTCTTC. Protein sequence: CASLTGTGEHEQFF.

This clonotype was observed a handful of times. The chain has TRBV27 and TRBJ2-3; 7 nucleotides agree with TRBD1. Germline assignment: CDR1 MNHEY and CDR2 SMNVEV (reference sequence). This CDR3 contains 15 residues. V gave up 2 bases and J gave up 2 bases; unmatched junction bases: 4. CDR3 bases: TGTGCCAGCAGTTTAGTGGGACAGCTCACAGATACGCAGTATTTT. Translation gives CASSLVGQLTDTQYF.

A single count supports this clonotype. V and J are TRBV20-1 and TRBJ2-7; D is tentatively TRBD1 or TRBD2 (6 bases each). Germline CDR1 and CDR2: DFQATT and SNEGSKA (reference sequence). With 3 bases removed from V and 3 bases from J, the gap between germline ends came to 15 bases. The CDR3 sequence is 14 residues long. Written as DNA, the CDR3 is TGCAGTGCTAGTCTCGGGGGCCCCGGCTACGAGCAGTACTTC. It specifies CSASLGGPGYEQYF.